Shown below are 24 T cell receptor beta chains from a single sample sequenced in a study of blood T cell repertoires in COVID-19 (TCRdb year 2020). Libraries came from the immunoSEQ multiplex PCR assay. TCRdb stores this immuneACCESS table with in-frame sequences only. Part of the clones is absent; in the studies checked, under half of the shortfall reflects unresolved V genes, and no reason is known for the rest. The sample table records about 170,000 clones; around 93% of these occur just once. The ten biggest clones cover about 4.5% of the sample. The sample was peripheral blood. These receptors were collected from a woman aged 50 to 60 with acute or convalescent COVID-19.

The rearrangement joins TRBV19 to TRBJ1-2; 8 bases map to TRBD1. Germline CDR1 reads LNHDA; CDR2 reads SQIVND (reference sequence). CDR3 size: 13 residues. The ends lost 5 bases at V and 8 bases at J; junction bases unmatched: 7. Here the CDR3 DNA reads TGTGCCAGTAGTCCTGAGGACAGGGCGGGCTACACCTTC. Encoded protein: CASSPEDRAGYTF.

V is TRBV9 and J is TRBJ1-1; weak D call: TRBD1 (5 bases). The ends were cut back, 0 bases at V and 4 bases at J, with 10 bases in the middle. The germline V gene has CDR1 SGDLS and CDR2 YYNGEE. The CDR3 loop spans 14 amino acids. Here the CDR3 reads CASSVAWGGTEAFF. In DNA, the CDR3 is TGTGCCAGCAGCGTAGCTTGGGGGGGCACTGAAGCTTTCTTT.

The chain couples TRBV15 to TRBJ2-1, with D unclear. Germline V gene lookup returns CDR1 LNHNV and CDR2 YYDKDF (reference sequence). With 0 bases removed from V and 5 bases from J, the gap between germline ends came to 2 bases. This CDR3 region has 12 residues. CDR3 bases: TGTGCCACCAGCAGAGATAACAATGAGCAGTTCTTC. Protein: CATSRDNNEQFF. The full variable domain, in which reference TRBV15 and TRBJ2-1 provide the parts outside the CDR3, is DAMVIQNPRYQVTQFGKPVTLSCSQTLNHNVMYWYQQKSSQAPKLLFHYYDKDFNNEADTPDNFQSRRPNTSFCFLDIRSPGLGDTAMYLCATSRDNNEQFFGPGTRLTVL.

In nucleotides, the CDR3 is TGTGCCAGCAGCTTGGGGGGCGCTGGCTATGGCTACACCTTC. This encodes CASSLGGAGYGYTF. V usage is TRBV5-4 and J usage is TRBJ1-2; tentative D call: TRBD1 (5 bases). The V gene lost 0 bases and the J gene lost 4 bases, with 10 bases spanning the gap. This CDR3 spans 14 amino acids. The germline gives CDR1 SGHNT, CDR2 YYREEE (reference sequence). The full variable domain, rest sourced from reference TRBV5-4 and TRBJ1-2, is ETGVTQSPTHLIKTRGQQVTLRCSSQSGHNTVSWYQQALGQGPQFIFQYYREEENGRGNFPPRFSGLQFPNYSSELNVNALELDDSALYLCASSLGGAGYGYTFGSGTRLTVV.

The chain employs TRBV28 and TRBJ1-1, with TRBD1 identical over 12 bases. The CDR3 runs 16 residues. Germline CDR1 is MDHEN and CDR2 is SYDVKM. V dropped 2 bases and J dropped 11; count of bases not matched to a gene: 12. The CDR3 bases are TGTGCCAGCAGTTTACCGGGACAGGGGGCAGACCTGAGGGCTTTCTTT. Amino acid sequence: CASSLPGQGADLRAFF.

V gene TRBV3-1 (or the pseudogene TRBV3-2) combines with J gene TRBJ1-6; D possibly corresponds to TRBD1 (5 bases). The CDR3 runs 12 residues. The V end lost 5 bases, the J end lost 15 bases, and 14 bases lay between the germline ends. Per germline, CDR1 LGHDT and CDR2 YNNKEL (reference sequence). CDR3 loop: CASSSGTQHLHF. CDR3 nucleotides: TGTGCCAGCAGCTCCGGGACTCAACACCTCCACTTT.

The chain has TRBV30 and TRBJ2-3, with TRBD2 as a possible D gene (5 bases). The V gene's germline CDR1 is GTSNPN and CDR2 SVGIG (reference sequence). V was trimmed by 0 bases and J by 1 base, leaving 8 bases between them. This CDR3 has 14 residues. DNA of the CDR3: TGTGCCTGGAGTGTAGGTAGCGGCACAGATACGCAGTATTTT. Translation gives CAWSVGSGTDTQYF.

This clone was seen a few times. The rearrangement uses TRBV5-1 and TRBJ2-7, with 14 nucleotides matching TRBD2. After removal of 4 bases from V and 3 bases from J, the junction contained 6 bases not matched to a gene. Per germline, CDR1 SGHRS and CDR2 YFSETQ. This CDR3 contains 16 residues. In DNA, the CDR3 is TGCGCCAGCAGCAAGGGACTAGCGGGGGAGGTCTACGAGCAGTACTTC. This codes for CASSKGLAGEVYEQYF.

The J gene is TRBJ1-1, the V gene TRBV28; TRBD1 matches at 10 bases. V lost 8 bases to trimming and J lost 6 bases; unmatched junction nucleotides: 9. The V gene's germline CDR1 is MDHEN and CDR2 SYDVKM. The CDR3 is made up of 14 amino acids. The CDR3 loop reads CASGDRGGSPEAFF. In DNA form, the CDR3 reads TGTGCCAGCGGGGACAGGGGCGGGAGTCCTGAAGCTTTCTTT. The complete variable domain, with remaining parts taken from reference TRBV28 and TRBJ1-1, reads DVKVTQSSRYLVKRTGEKVFLECVQDMDHENMFWYRQDPGLGLRLIYFSYDVKMKEKGDIPEGYSVSREKKERFSLILESASTNQTSMYLCASGDRGGSPEAFFGQGTRLTVV.

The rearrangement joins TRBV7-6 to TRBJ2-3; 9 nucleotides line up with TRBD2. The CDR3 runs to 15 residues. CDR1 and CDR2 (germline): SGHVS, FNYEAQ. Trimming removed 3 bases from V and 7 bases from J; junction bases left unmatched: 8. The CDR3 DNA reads TGTGCCAGCAGCTTTGGTCTAGCGGGATATTATACGCAGTATTTT. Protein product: CASSFGLAGYYTQYF.

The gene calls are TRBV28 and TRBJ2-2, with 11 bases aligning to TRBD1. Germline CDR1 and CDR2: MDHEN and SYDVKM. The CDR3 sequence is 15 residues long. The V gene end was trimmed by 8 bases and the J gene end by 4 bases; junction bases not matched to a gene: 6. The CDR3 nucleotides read TGTGCCAGCGAAAGGGACAGGGGGTTCACCGGGGAGCTGTTTTTT. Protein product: CASERDRGFTGELFF.

In DNA, the CDR3 is TGTGCCACCAGCAGGACTCGGGGACAAGAAGGCTACACCTTC. It specifies CATSRTRGQEGYTF. The chain recombines TRBV15 with TRBJ1-2; D may be TRBD1 (6 bases). The V gene lost 3 bases and the J gene lost 8 bases, with 16 bases spanning the gap. CDR3 length: 14 residues. Germline V gives CDR1 LNHNV, CDR2 YYDKDF (reference sequence).

CDR3 DNA sequence: TGTGCCAGCAGCCAGCGGACTGAAGCTTTCTTT. Translated, it gives CASSQRTEAFF. J is TRBJ1-1 and V is TRBV3-1 (or the pseudogene TRBV3-2), with D hard to call. V was trimmed by 3 bases and J by 5 bases, leaving 4 bases between them. This CDR3 spans 11 amino acids. The V gene's germline CDR1 is LGHDT and CDR2 YNNKEL (reference sequence).

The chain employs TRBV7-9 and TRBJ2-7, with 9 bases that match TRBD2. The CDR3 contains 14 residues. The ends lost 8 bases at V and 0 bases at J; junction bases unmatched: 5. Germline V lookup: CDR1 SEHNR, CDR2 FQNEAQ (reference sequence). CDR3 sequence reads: CASGRLAASYEQYF. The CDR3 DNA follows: TGTGCCAGCGGTCGACTAGCGGCCTCCTACGAGCAGTACTTC.

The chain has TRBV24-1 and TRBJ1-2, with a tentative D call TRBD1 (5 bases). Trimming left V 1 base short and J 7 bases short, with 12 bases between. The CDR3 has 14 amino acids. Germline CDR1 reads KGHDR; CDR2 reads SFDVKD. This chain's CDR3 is CATSDFPRVAGYTF. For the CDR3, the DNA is TGTGCCACCAGTGATTTTCCCAGGGTCGCTGGCTACACCTTC.

The CDR3 bases are TGTGCCAGCATCAGCGGTCTTAATGAGCAGTTCTTC. It codes for CASISGLNEQFF. V gene TRBV7-2 combines with J gene TRBJ2-1; D possibly corresponds to TRBD2 (5 bases). V was cut by 7 bases and J by 7 bases, with 11 bases left in between. CDR1 is SGHTA, CDR2 FQGNSA, per germline. This CDR3 is built from 12 residues.

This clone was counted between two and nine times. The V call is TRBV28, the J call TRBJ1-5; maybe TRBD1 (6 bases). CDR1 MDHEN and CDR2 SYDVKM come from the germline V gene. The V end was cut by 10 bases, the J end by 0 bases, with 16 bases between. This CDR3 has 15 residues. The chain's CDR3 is CATQGQHYSNQPQHF. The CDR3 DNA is TGTGCCACCCAGGGGCAGCACTATAGCAATCAGCCCCAGCATTTT. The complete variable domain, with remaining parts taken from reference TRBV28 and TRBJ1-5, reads DVKVTQSSRYLVKRTGEKVFLECVQDMDHENMFWYRQDPGLGLRLIYFSYDVKMKEKGDIPEGYSVSREKKERFSLILESASTNQTSMYLCATQGQHYSNQPQHFGDGTRLSIL.

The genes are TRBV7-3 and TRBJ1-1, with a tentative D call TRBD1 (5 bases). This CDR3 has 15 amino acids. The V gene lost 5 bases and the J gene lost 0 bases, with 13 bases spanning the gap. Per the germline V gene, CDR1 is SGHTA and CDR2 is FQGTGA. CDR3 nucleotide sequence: TGTGCCAGCAGCCTAGGCGCAGGGATGAACACTGAAGCTTTCTTT. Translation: CASSLGAGMNTEAFF.

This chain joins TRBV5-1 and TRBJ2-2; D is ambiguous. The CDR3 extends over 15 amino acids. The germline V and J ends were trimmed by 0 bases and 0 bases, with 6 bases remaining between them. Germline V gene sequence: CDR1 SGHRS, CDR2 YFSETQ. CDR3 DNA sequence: TGCGCCAGCAGCTTGGCAGCGACGAACACCGGGGAGCTGTTTTTT. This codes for CASSLAATNTGELFF.

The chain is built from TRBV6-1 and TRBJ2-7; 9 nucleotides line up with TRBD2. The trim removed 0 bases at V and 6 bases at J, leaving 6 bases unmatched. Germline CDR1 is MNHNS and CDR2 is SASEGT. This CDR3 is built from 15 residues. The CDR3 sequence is CASSEAGTSISEQYF. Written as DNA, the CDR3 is TGTGCCAGCAGTGAAGCCGGGACTAGCATAAGCGAGCAGTACTTC.

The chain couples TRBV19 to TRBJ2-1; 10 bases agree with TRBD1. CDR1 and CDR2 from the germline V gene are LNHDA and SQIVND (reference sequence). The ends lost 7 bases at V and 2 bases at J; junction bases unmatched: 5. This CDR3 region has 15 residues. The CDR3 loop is CASKGGQGAYNEQFF. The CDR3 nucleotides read TGTGCCAGTAAGGGAGGACAGGGGGCCTACAATGAGCAGTTCTTC. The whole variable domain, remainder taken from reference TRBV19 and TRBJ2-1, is DGGITQSPKYLFRKEGQNVTLSCEQNLNHDAMYWYRQDPGQGLRLIYYSQIVNDFQKGDIAEGYSVSREKKESFPLTVTSAQKNPTAFYLCASKGGQGAYNEQFFGPGTRLTVL.

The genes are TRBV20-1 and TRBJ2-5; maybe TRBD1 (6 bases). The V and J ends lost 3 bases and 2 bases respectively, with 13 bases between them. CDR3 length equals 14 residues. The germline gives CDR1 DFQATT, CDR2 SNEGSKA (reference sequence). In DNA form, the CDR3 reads TGCAGTGCTAGTAATCTAGGGGGTCAAGAGACCCAGTACTTC. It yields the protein CSASNLGGQETQYF.

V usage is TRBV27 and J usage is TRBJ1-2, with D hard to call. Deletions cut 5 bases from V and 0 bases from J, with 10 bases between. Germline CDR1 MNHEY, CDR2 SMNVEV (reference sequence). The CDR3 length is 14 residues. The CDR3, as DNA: TGTGCCAGCAGTCCCTCCGTTACTAACTATGGCTACACCTTC. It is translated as CASSPSVTNYGYTF.

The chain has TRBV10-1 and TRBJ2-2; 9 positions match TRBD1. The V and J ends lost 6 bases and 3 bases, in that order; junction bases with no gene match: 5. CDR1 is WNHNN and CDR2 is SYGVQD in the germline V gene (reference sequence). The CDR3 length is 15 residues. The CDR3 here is CASRAGQGDTGELFF. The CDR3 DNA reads TGCGCCAGCAGGGCGGGACAGGGTGACACCGGGGAGCTGTTTTTT.